The clone carrying this T cell receptor beta chain showed up just a few times. The antigen is undetermined. V was trimmed by 6 bases and J by 14 bases, leaving 22 bases between them. CDR3 size: 12 residues. Germline V lookup: CDR1 SQVTM, CDR2 ANQGSEA. It was by quantitative 5'-RACE with molecular barcodes that TCR beta libraries were made. TCRdb reanalysed the 5' RACE reads using MiXCR and keeps one entry per CDR3 protein. This sample yields tens of thousands of distinct CDR3 sequences, of which less than 20% are seen a single time; 25% to 30% belongs to the top ten. These data are taken from a study of CD8 T cells in ankylosing spondylitis. Findings and limits, study-wide: Previous work reported some of these motif variants in the synovial fluid and blood of reactive arthritis.

The V and J genes are TRBV29-1 and TRBJ1-2, with a tentative D call TRBD1 (6 bases). The sequenced sample consisted of blood. The sequence came from a male donor with ankylosing spondylitis or in good health (not recorded which). The CDR3 region has the DNA TGCAGCGTCGAACCGGGACAAGGGAGTTGGACCTTC. As protein: CSVEPGQGSWTF.